What follows is one T cell receptor (beta chain) and its context. The source of the sample is a study of control samples from healthy donors and cancer patients. The protocol was immunoSEQ multiplex PCR, while the TCRdb copy is restricted to in-frame clones and leaves out a portion. The table lists 50,000 or so clones, approximately 80% of them singletons, with 10% in the top ten. The origin of this receptor is a man between 65 and 85 years old in good health. Sequencing was done on a sample of blood.

This CDR3 reads CASKRDRGLSGYTF. The CDR3 bases are TGTGCCAGCAAAAGGGACAGGGGGCTCAGTGGCTACACCTTC. The chain employs TRBV19 and TRBJ1-2, with 12 bases matching TRBD1. This CDR3 has 14 amino acids. J lost 7 bases, V lost 9 bases, and 9 bases had no gene match. In germline, CDR1 is LNHDA, CDR2 SQIVND (reference sequence). The variable domain in full, with the rest retrieved from reference TRBV19 and TRBJ1-2, is DGGITQSPKYLFRKEGQNVTLSCEQNLNHDAMYWYRQDPGQGLRLIYYSQIVNDFQKGDIAEGYSVSREKKESFPLTVTSAQKNPTAFYLCASKRDRGLSGYTFGSGTRLTVV.